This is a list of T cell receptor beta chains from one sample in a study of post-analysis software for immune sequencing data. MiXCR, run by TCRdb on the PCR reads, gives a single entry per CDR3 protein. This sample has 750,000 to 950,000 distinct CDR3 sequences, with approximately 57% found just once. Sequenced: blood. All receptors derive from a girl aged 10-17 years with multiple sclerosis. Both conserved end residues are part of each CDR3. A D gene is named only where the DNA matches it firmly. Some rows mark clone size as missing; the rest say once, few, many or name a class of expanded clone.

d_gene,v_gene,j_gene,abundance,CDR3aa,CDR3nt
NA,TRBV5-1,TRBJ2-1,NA,CASSLASRQTEQFF,TGCGCCAGCAGCTTGGCCTCTCGGCAGACTGAGCAGTTCTTC
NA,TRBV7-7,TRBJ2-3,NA,CASSLAGPPYTQYF,TGTGCCAGCAGCTTAGCCGGGCCGCCCTATACGCAGTATTTT
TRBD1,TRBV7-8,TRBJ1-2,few,CASSLAGTGVGGVDGYTF,TGTGCCAGCAGCTTAGCCGGGACAGGAGTCGGAGGAGTGGATGGCTACACCTTC
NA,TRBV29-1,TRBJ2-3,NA,CSAEIGQSAPDTQYF,TGCAGCGCGGAAATAGGACAGTCTGCTCCAGATACGCAGTATTTT
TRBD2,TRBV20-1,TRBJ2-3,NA,CSARESGGSTDTQYF,TGCAGTGCTAGAGAAAGCGGGGGGAGCACAGATACGCAGTATTTT
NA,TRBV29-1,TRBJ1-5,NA,CSVEVGRNQPQHF,TGCAGCGTTGAAGTTGGGAGGAATCAGCCCCAGCATTTT
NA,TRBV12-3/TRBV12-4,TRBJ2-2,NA,CASSPGVDTGELFF,TGTGCCAGCAGCCCAGGGGTTGATACCGGGGAGCTGTTTTTT
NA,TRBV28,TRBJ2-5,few,CASSLWTRGTKETQYF,TGTGCCAGCAGTTTATGGACCCGCGGTACTAAAGAGACCCAGTACTTC
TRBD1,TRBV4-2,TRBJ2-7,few,CASSLTGDAYEQYF,TGTGCCAGCAGCCTAACAGGGGACGCTTACGAGCAGTACTTC
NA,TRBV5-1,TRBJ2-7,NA,CASTSDKYYEQYF,TGCGCCAGCACTTCGGACAAGTACTACGAGCAGTACTTC
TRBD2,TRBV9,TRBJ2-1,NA,CASSPSLSRTSGNEQFF,TGTGCCAGCAGCCCATCCCTGAGTAGGACTAGCGGCAATGAGCAGTTCTTC
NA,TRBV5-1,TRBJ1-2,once,CASSLDRTDLSNYGYTF,TGCGCCAGCAGCTTGGACAGGACCGATCTTTCTAACTATGGCTACACCTTC
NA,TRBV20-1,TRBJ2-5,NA,CSAKRAGRNQETQYF,TGCAGTGCAAAAAGGGCAGGACGAAACCAAGAGACCCAGTACTTC
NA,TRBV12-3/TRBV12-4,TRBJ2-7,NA,CASSLTPSEQYF,TGTGCCAGCAGTTTAACCCCCTCCGAGCAGTACTTC
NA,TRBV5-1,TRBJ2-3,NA,CASSPGTLVTDTQYF,TGCGCCAGCAGCCCCGGGACTTTAGTCACAGATACGCAGTATTTT
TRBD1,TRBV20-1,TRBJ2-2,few,CSAPGDREYTGELFF,TGCAGTGCTCCCGGGGACAGGGAGTACACCGGGGAGCTGTTTTTT
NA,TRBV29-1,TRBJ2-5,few,CSVVGGEGVETQYF,TGCAGCGTTGTTGGGGGAGAGGGGGTAGAGACCCAGTACTTC
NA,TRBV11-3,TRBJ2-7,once,CASSLEPGSEEQYF,TGTGCCAGCAGCTTAGAACCCGGGAGTGAAGAGCAGTACTTC
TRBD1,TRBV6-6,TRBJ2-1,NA,CASSKPPGQNNEQFF,TGTGCCAGCAGTAAACCGCCGGGACAGAACAATGAGCAGTTCTTC
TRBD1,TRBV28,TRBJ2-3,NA,CASSSPSTGATDTQYF,TGTGCCAGCAGTTCCCCCTCAACAGGGGCCACAGATACGCAGTATTTT
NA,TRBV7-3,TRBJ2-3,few,CASSLSSLVGDTQYF,TGTGCCAGCAGCTTAAGTTCACTGGTAGGCGATACGCAGTATTTT
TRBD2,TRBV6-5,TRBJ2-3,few,CASTEKRGSTDTQYF,TGTGCCAGCACTGAGAAGCGGGGGAGCACAGATACGCAGTATTTT
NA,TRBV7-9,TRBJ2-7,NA,CASSLIGAPLSSYEQYF,TGTGCCAGCAGCTTAATAGGGGCACCCCTGAGCTCCTACGAGCAGTACTTC
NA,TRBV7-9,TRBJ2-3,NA,CASSKRTVEDTQYF,TGTGCCAGCAGCAAGCGGACAGTCGAGGATACGCAGTATTTT
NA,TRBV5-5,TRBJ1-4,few,CASSPSGGVHTNEKLFF,TGTGCCAGCAGCCCTTCGGGAGGTGTGCATACTAATGAAAAACTGTTTTTT
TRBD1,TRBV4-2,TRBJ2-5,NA,CASSRGDRTNQETQYF,TGTGCCAGCAGCCGAGGGGACAGAACAAACCAAGAGACCCAGTACTTC
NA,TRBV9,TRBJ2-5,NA,CASSDSLAGAETQYF,TGTGCCAGCAGTGATTCACTAGCCGGAGCAGAGACCCAGTACTTC
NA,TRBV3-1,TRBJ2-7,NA,CASSQPGAPQRYF,TGTGCCAGCAGCCAGCCAGGGGCGCCTCAACGGTACTTC
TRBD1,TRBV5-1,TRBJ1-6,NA,CASSAGQGVHF,TGCGCCAGCAGCGCGGGACAGGGGGTCCACTTT
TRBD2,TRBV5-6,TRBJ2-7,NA,CASSLVLAGYNEQYF,TGTGCCAGCAGCTTGGTCCTAGCGGGTTACAATGAGCAGTACTTC
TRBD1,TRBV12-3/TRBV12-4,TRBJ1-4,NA,CASGATGSEKLFF,TGTGCCAGCGGAGCGACAGGGAGTGAAAAACTGTTTTTT
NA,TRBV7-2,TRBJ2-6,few,CASSLVISGANVLTF,TGTGCCAGCAGCTTAGTTATCTCTGGGGCCAACGTCCTGACTTTC
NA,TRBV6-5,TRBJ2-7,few,CASSRGWTALSYEQYF,TGTGCCAGCAGCCGCGGGTGGACAGCCCTCTCCTACGAGCAGTACTTC
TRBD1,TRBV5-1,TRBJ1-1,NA,CASSRGQVIPNTEAFF,TGCGCCAGCAGCCGCGGACAGGTGATCCCGAACACTGAAGCTTTCTTT
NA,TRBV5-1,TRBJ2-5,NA,CASSLVSGLQETQYF,TGCGCCAGCAGCTTGGTGTCGGGACTCCAAGAGACCCAGTACTTC
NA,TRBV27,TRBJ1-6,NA,CASSVRPKGGSSYNSPLHF,TGTGCCAGCAGTGTGCGGCCAAAGGGGGGGAGCTCCTATAATTCACCCCTCCACTTT
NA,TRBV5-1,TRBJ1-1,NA,CASSWRDFDSAGDSRTEAFF,TGCGCCAGCAGCTGGCGGGACTTCGATTCGGCAGGGGATTCGAGGACTGAAGCTTTCTTT
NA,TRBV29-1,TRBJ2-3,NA,CSVEDGRAGKRTDTQYF,TGCAGCGTTGAAGATGGTAGGGCAGGGAAAAGAACAGATACGCAGTATTTT
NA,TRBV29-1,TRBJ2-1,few,CSGRVSSYNEQFF,TGCAGTGGCAGAGTTAGCTCCTACAATGAGCAGTTCTTC
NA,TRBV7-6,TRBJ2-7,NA,CASSLAPSSYEQYF,TGTGCCAGCAGCCTGGCCCCTTCTTCCTACGAGCAGTACTTC
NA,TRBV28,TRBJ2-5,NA,CASYPGLIQETQYF,TGTGCCAGTTACCCAGGACTAATCCAAGAGACCCAGTACTTC
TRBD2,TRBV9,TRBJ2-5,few,CASSVQPGTSGRRVTQYF,TGTGCCAGCAGCGTCCAACCCGGGACTAGCGGGAGGAGGGTGACCCAGTACTTC
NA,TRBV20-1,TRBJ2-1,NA,CSASPLGVRDNEQFF,TGCAGTGCTAGTCCCCTTGGGGTGAGAGACAATGAGCAGTTCTTC